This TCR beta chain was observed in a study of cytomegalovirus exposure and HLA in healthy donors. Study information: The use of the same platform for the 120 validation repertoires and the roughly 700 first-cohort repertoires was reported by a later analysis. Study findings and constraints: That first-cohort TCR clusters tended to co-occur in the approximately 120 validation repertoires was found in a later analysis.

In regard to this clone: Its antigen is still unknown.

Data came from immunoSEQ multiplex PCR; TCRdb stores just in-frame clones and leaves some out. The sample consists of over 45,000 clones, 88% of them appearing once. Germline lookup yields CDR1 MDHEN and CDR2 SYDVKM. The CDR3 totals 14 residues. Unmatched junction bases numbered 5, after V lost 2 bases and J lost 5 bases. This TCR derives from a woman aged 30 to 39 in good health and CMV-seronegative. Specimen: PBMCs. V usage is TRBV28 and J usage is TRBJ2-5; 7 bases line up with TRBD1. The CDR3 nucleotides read TGTGCCAGCAGTTTACCCTACAGGGGCGAGACCCAGTACTTC. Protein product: CASSLPYRGETQYF. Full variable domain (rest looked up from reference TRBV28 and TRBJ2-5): DVKVTQSSRYLVKRTGEKVFLECVQDMDHENMFWYRQDPGLGLRLIYFSYDVKMKEKGDIPEGYSVSREKKERFSLILESASTNQTSMYLCASSLPYRGETQYFGPGTRLLVL.